The source of this T cell receptor (beta chain) is a study of metastatic and nonmetastatic thyroid tumors. The study's findings and limits: The reported finding was significantly higher TCR beta diversity in malignant thyroid tumors relative to benign nodules, in blood and tumor.

This clone was recorded once. Its antigen is currently unknown. Thyroid surgery had not been preceded by any treatment in any patient. Germline V CDR1 and CDR2: SGHVS, FQNEAQ. This CDR3 region has 15 residues. V lost 1 base and J 1 base, leaving 11 bases between the germline ends. In the study's own analysis: The study took CDR3 differences across clinicopathological groups and made a distant-metastasis classifier for papillary thyroid cancer from them. Via MiXCR, TCRdb re-called the PCR reads. TCRdb's processing, not the authors', yielded these V and J calls. The repertoire consists of some 20,000 clones, with 15% to 20% occurring once and the leading ten covering roughly 18%.

Material for sequencing was blood. This chain links TRBV7-8 with TRBJ2-7; D gene uncertain. The TCR comes from a male donor with papillary thyroid cancer or a benign thyroid nodule (not recorded which). Some clones in this sample may be carry-over from other donors' samples. Here the CDR3 DNA reads TGTGCCAGCAGCTTAGTTGGAGCGTCTTCCTACGAGCAGTACTTC. This sequence encodes CASSLVGASSYEQYF.